Shown below are 32 T cell receptor beta chains from a single sample sequenced in a study of cytomegalovirus exposure and HLA in healthy donors. The PCR was carried out with 60 Vbeta primers and 13 Jbeta primers. Clones were sequenced by immunoSEQ multiplex PCR, and TCRdb holds only the in-frame ones, with some missing. The sample carries about 94,000 clones, under 80% recorded once. The source material was PBMCs. The receptors derive from a male donor in good health and CMV-seronegative.

V and J are TRBV4-3 and TRBJ1-4, with D perhaps TRBD1 (6 bases). CDR1 and CDR2 (germline): LGHNA, YSLEER. Trimming removed 4 bases at V and 0 bases at J, with 12 bases between. The CDR3 covers 16 residues. Written as DNA, the CDR3 is TGCGCCAGCAGCCCTGGACAGCTTGCAACTAATGAAAAACTGTTTTTT. Translated: CASSPGQLATNEKLFF.

The rearrangement uses TRBV6-6 and TRBJ2-7, with 8 bases fitting TRBD1. CDR3 size: 15 residues. Germline V gene lookup returns CDR1 MNHNY and CDR2 SVGAGI (reference sequence). With V trimmed by 6 bases and J by 3 bases, 10 bases remained unmatched. In DNA form, the CDR3 reads TGTGCCAGCAGGGACAGGGTCGATGGGAACTACGAGCAGTACTTC. Protein: CASRDRVDGNYEQYF.

Written as DNA, the CDR3 is TGTGCCAGCAGCGAGACTAGCGGGAACGAGCAGTACTTC. Translating it yields CASSETSGNEQYF. The chain carries TRBV7-6 and TRBJ2-7; TRBD2 matches at 11 bases. Germline CDR1 SGHVS, CDR2 FNYEAQ. The CDR3 has 13 residues. After removal of 5 bases from V and 5 bases from J, the junction contained 2 bases not matched to a gene.

V and J are TRBV20-1 and TRBJ2-3; unclear D gene. The germline V and J ends were trimmed by 2 bases and 3 bases, with 3 bases remaining between them. Germline CDR1 DFQATT, CDR2 SNEGSKA (reference sequence). This CDR3 is 11 amino acids long. As DNA, the CDR3 is TGCAGTGCTAGACCAACAGATACGCAGTATTTT. Translating it yields CSARPTDTQYF.

This chain uses TRBV18 with TRBJ2-2; maybe TRBD1 (6 bases). The CDR3 has 17 amino acids. Between the trimmed V and J ends, which lost 1 base and 4 bases, there was a span of 16 bases. CDR1 and CDR2 from the germline V gene are KGHSH and LQKENI. The DNA of the CDR3 is TGTGCCAGCTCACCACGGAGTCTGGACAGCCCCACCGGGGAGCTGTTTTTT. Translation gives CASSPRSLDSPTGELFF.

The sample holds a few counts of this clone. Written as DNA, the CDR3 is TGTGCCAGCAGCGTAGTACCAGGAACAGATACGCAGTATTTT. The encoded protein is CASSVVPGTDTQYF. This rearrangement joins TRBV9 to TRBJ2-3; no firm D call. CDR3 length: 14 residues. From germline, CDR1 is SGDLS and CDR2 YYNGEE. With 0 bases removed from V and 3 bases from J, the gap between germline ends came to 8 bases.

V gene TRBV7-7 combines with J gene TRBJ2-1; D is uncertain. In germline, CDR1 is SSHAT, CDR2 FNYEAQ (reference sequence). The CDR3 contains 13 residues. The V end was cut by 1 base, the J end by 9 bases, with 10 bases between. The CDR3 here is CASSLEKISEQFF. In DNA form, the CDR3 reads TGTGCCAGCAGCTTAGAGAAGATTAGTGAGCAGTTCTTC.

The chain couples TRBV9 to TRBJ2-5; a possible D gene is TRBD1 (5 bases). The V end was cut by 3 bases, the J end by 5 bases, with 11 bases between. The CDR3 loop spans 13 amino acids. The germline V gene has CDR1 SGDLS and CDR2 YYNGEE. DNA of the CDR3: TGTGCCAGCAGCGGAGACAGTCGTGAGACCCAGTACTTC. Its protein is CASSGDSRETQYF.

This chain links TRBV9 with TRBJ2-2, with 10 positions matching TRBD2. The junction had 7 bases not matched to a gene; V was cut back by 0 bases and J by 2 bases. This CDR3 has 18 amino acids. Germline CDR1 and CDR2: SGDLS and YYNGEE. The DNA for the CDR3 is TGTGCCAGCAGCGTAGAGTCTAGCGGGAGAGGAAACACCGGGGAGCTGTTTTTT. Translation: CASSVESSGRGNTGELFF.

The rearrangement links TRBV5-1 to TRBJ1-1; no clear D. Germline V CDR1 and CDR2: SGHRS, YFSETQ. CDR3 length: 14 residues. V lost 4 bases, J lost 2 bases, and 12 bases lay in between. This chain's CDR3 is CASSAGQPNTEAFF. The CDR3 DNA reads as TGCGCCAGCAGCGCTGGGCAGCCTAACACTGAAGCTTTCTTT.

The rearrangement links TRBV28 to TRBJ2-7; D may be TRBD1 (5 bases). Between the trimmed V and J ends, which lost 6 bases and 4 bases, there was a span of 19 bases. The length of the CDR3 is 15 residues. Germline CDR1 and CDR2: MDHEN and SYDVKM. The CDR3 DNA follows: TGTGCCAGCAGGCACTACGCCGCAGGGAAGTACGAGCAGTACTTC. Its protein product is CASRHYAAGKYEQYF.

The rearrangement uses TRBV7-2 and TRBJ1-2; D is ambiguous. The germline gives CDR1 SGHTA, CDR2 FQGNSA. V was pared by 1 base and J by 0 bases, with 6 bases between. This CDR3 comprises 14 residues. CDR3 bases: TGTGCCAGCAGCTTAGGTGTCTCTAACTATGGCTACACCTTC. The encoded protein is CASSLGVSNYGYTF.

This clone was found once. The genes are TRBV11-2 and TRBJ1-1, with unresolved D. V lost 5 bases, J lost 0 bases, and 10 bases lay in between. The CDR3 sequence is 14 residues long. Germline V gene sequence: CDR1 SGHAT, CDR2 FQNNGV. CDR3 sequence reads: CASSPNSMNTEAFF. DNA for the CDR3: TGTGCCAGCAGCCCAAATAGTATGAACACTGAAGCTTTCTTT.

The chain has TRBV19 and TRBJ1-5; 10 bases match TRBD1. V shed 8 bases and J 6 bases; nucleotides not matched to a gene: 4. Germline assignment: CDR1 LNHDA and CDR2 SQIVND (reference sequence). The CDR3 is 13 residues long. As DNA, the CDR3 is TGTGCCAGTTGCGACAGGGGGCGTCAGCCCCAGCATTTT. As protein: CASCDRGRQPQHF.

The chain recombines TRBV5-1 with TRBJ1-6; a weak D match, TRBD1 (5 bases). The CDR3 has 15 residues. Germline lookup yields CDR1 SGHRS and CDR2 YFSETQ. Trimming took 2 bases from V and 9 from J, leaving 15 bases between them. The CDR3 region has the DNA TGCGCCAGCAGCTTAACAGGAGACGGGGGTTCACCCCTCCACTTT. Its translation: CASSLTGDGGSPLHF.

The genes are TRBV7-9 and TRBJ1-2; perhaps TRBD1 as D (5 bases). V was shortened by 7 bases and J by 7 bases, with 13 bases between the two germline ends. This CDR3 is built from 12 residues. Germline V gene data show CDR1 as SEHNR and CDR2 as FQNEAQ (reference sequence). The CDR3 spells CASTLTGLGYTF. In nucleotides, the CDR3 is TGTGCCAGCACCCTAACAGGTCTTGGCTACACCTTC.

The genes are TRBV7-2 and TRBJ1-2; D not resolved. Germline V gene sequence: CDR1 SGHTA, CDR2 FQGNSA. The CDR3 is made up of 14 amino acids. The V and J ends lost 1 base and 8 bases respectively, with 14 bases between them. The CDR3 reads CASSLEGTTGGYTF. The CDR3 DNA sequence: TGTGCCAGCAGCTTAGAGGGCACGACGGGGGGCTACACCTTC. The full variable domain, rest sourced from reference TRBV7-2 and TRBJ1-2, is GAGVSQSPSNKVTEKGKDVELRCDPISGHTALYWYRQSLGQGLEFLIYFQGNSAPDKSGLPSDRFSAERTGGSVSTLTIQRTQQEDSAVYLCASSLEGTTGGYTFGSGTRLTVV.

The chain is built from TRBV28 and TRBJ1-2; D ambiguous. The CDR3 consists of 12 residues. Germline V CDR1 and CDR2: MDHEN, SYDVKM. Trimming removed 8 bases from V and 2 bases from J, with 9 bases in between. This chain's CDR3 is CASGGNNYGYTF. The DNA of the CDR3 is TGTGCCAGCGGAGGAAACAACTATGGCTACACCTTC.

The sample holds a few counts of this clone. This chain uses TRBV6-1 with TRBJ2-5; tentative D call: TRBD1 (6 bases). The J call may be in error: the DNA end matches TRBJ2-7 better. The CDR3 totals 13 residues. CDR1 is MNHNS, CDR2 SASEGT, per germline. As DNA, the CDR3 is TGTGCCAGGGGCGACAGGAGGCCCTACGAGCAGTACTTC. It codes for CARGDRRPYEQYF.

The chain has TRBV4-3 and TRBJ1-3; 8 bases map to TRBD1. CDR1 and CDR2 (germline): LGHNA, YSLEER. The CDR3 runs to 17 residues. V lost 5 bases, J lost 1 base, and 10 bases stayed unmatched. The CDR3 nucleotides read TGCGCCAGCAGCGAGAGGACAGGGTCATTTTCTGGAAACACCATATATTTT. Its protein is CASSERTGSFSGNTIYF.

This chain connects TRBV7-2 to TRBJ2-1; 9 bases map to TRBD2. The V segment lost 3 bases and the J segment 9 bases; nucleotides outside the gene matches: 6. Per germline, CDR1 SGHTA and CDR2 FQGNSA. The CDR3 loop spans 14 amino acids. CDR3 protein: CASSFKRGEGEQFF. CDR3 nucleotides: TGTGCCAGCAGCTTTAAGCGGGGGGAGGGTGAGCAGTTCTTC.

The DNA of the CDR3 is TGCGCCAGCAGTGAGGCCCAGTCGAGGGAGCAGTACTTC. Translation: CASSEAQSREQYF. The V call is TRBV10-1, the J call TRBJ2-7; no clear D. V lost 2 bases, J lost 7 bases, and 12 bases lay in between. The CDR3 covers 13 residues. Per germline, CDR1 WNHNN and CDR2 SYGVQD (reference sequence).

The rearrangement joins TRBV7-6 to TRBJ2-1; 7 positions match TRBD1. Germline assignment: CDR1 SGHVS and CDR2 FNYEAQ. This CDR3 region has 15 residues. J lost 4 bases, V lost 4 bases, and 7 bases had no gene match. The CDR3 region is CASSWKGGLYNEQFF. CDR3 in DNA: TGTGCCAGCAGCTGGAAAGGGGGCCTATACAATGAGCAGTTCTTC. Full variable domain (rest looked up from reference TRBV7-6 and TRBJ2-1): GAGVSQSPRYKVTKRGQDVALRCDPISGHVSLYWYRQALGQGPEFLTYFNYEAQQDKSGLPNDRFSAERPEGSISTLTIQRTEQRDSAMYRCASSWKGGLYNEQFFGPGTRLTVL.

CDR3 nucleotides: TGCAGTGCTAGAGGGTCTCGGGAGCAGTACTTC. Amino acid sequence: CSARGSREQYF. This chain connects TRBV20-1 to TRBJ2-5; tentative D call: TRBD2 (6 bases). Between the trimmed V and J ends, which lost 1 base and 11 bases, there was a span of 11 bases. Germline CDR1 DFQATT, CDR2 SNEGSKA (reference sequence). This CDR3 comprises 11 residues.

The chain joins TRBV28 to TRBJ2-3; tentative D call: TRBD1 (8 bases). The CDR3 contains 17 residues. Trimming left V 2 bases short and J 3 bases short, with 18 bases between. Germline CDR1 reads MDHEN; CDR2 reads SYDVKM. CDR3 sequence: CASSLDRGGSLTDTQYF. CDR3 DNA: TGTGCCAGCAGTTTAGACAGGGGAGGGTCTTTGACAGATACGCAGTATTTT. Drawing the rest from reference TRBV28 and TRBJ2-3, the complete variable domain is DVKVTQSSRYLVKRTGEKVFLECVQDMDHENMFWYRQDPGLGLRLIYFSYDVKMKEKGDIPEGYSVSREKKERFSLILESASTNQTSMYLCASSLDRGGSLTDTQYFGPGTRLTVL.

Comments on this clone: Different DNA sequences within this sample yield the same CDR3. The rearrangement links TRBV19 to TRBJ2-6, with 7 bases that match TRBD1. Losses at the gene ends were 6 bases for V and 2 bases for J; bases not matched to a gene: 1. CDR1 and CDR2 (germline): LNHDA, SQIVND (reference sequence). CDR3 size: 14 residues. The CDR3 region is CASSDRAGANVLTF. As DNA, the CDR3 is TGTGCCAGTAGCGACAGGGCTGGGGCCAACGTCCTGACTTTC.

The count of this clone is one. The rearrangement uses TRBV5-6 and TRBJ1-2; 10 positions agree with TRBD1. Per the germline V gene, CDR1 is SGHDT and CDR2 is YYEEEE. The CDR3 sequence is 13 residues long. With 4 bases clipped from V and 6 bases from J, the junction kept 3 bases outside the gene matches. The CDR3 bases are TGTGCCAGCAGCCGGGACAGGGGTAATGGCTACACCTTC. Its protein is CASSRDRGNGYTF. Full variable domain (missing parts from reference TRBV5-6 and TRBJ1-2): DAGVTQSPTHLIKTRGQQVTLRCSPKSGHDTVSWYQQALGQGPQFIFQYYEEEERQRGNFPDRFSGHQFPNYSSELNVNALLLGDSALYLCASSRDRGNGYTFGSGTRLTVV.

This rearrangement joins TRBV5-4 to TRBJ2-1, with 13 bases that match TRBD2. Unmatched junction bases numbered 15, after V lost 3 bases and J lost 6 bases. This CDR3 is 19 amino acids long. Germline values: CDR1 SGHNT, CDR2 YYREEE (reference sequence). CDR3 nucleotide sequence: TGTGCCAGCAGCTCCGGGGGGTTGAGACTAGCGGGAGGAGGCAATGAGCAGTTCTTC. Translating gives CASSSGGLRLAGGGNEQFF.

The chain combines TRBV6-5 with TRBJ2-3; 13 bases match TRBD2. Germline V CDR1 and CDR2: MNHEY, SVGAGI. The CDR3 contains 15 residues. Losses at the gene ends were 6 bases for V and 4 bases for J; bases not matched to a gene: 4. The chain's CDR3 is CASSPTSGGPDTQYF. The CDR3 bases are TGTGCCAGCAGCCCGACTAGCGGGGGGCCAGATACGCAGTATTTT.

The V gene is TRBV10-3, the J gene TRBJ2-1; tentatively, D is TRBD2 (6 bases). The CDR3 spans 14 residues. CDR1 and CDR2 (germline): ENHRY, SYGVKD. The ends were cut back, 7 bases at V and 2 bases at J, with 12 bases in the middle. CDR3 region: CAITSLAPYNEQFF. DNA of the CDR3: TGTGCCATCACAAGTCTAGCGCCCTACAATGAGCAGTTCTTC.

This chain uses TRBV6-5 with TRBJ2-7; no firm D call. From germline, CDR1 is MNHEY and CDR2 SVGAGI. CDR3 length equals 11 residues. V lost 6 bases and J lost 5, with 8 bases in between. DNA for the CDR3: TGTGCCAGCAGGGATAGCAACGAGCAGTACTTC. It translates to CASRDSNEQYF.

The chain carries TRBV4-3 and TRBJ2-7; 8 bases match TRBD2. Germline V gene data show CDR1 as LGHNA and CDR2 as YSLEER. CDR3 length: 16 residues. V lost 0 bases, J lost 0 bases, and 4 bases stayed unmatched. DNA for the CDR3: TGCGCCAGCAGCCAAGAAGCGGGGGACTTCTCCTACGAGCAGTACTTC. Translation gives CASSQEAGDFSYEQYF.